One T cell receptor beta chain is described in this entry. There is no known antigen for this receptor. Being one base from a much bigger clone, this may be a read error. Amplification of TCR beta CDR3 regions was carried out from RNA transcripts. The TCR CDR3 was subjected to a first round of RT-PCR using the HTBI primer set and the Qiagen OneStep RT-PCR kit. A second multiplex PCR round built the libraries, followed by size selection and purification. Libraries were sequenced paired-end with 100 bp reads on an Illumina HiSeq2000. Per the original workflow: SOAPnuke was used to process the raw data, removing reads that contained adapters or uncalled bases, had a mean Phred below 15, or lacked an exact match to the constant primer or identifier. COPE v1.2.5 was used to merge the high-quality paired reads, and each unique nucleotide sequence was defined as a clonotype. Clonotypes were aligned to IMGT TRBV, TRBD and TRBJ reference segments using MiTCR v1.1. Analysis was restricted to V-J combinations with a frequency above 0.0001, which covered roughly 99% of repertoires. The TCS score was defined as the ratio of F50 (clonal expansion) to E x V (chaos), calculated using BLOSUM62-based TCRdist between CDR3 peptides within each V-J. Welch's t-statistics and random forest reduced roughly 540 V-J features to about 13, which were used in a naive Bayes classifier (R e1071). Clones were called with MiXCR by TCRdb after fastp trimmed the public reads at Q25, and only in-frame beta chains were retained. Each record represents a unique CDR3 protein, reported with the most common genes and DNA among its rows. In this record, the V and J calls reflect TCRdb's handling and not the investigators' own analysis. In this sample the table shows over 650,000 distinct CDR3 sequences, roughly 15% of which occur a single time. Roughly 8% of the sample is held by the ten biggest clonotypes.

This entry is derived from a study of T cells in Graves' hyperthyroidism and ophthalmopathy (dated by TCRdb to between 2018 and 2021). About the study as a whole: Peripheral blood samples were taken at the time of initial diagnosis, prior to any treatment. To identify TCR V-J signatures that set the groups apart, the researchers used a discovery cohort of approximately 98 patients, made up of 40 to 45 with Graves' ophthalmopathy and 57 with stable Graves' hyperthyroidism. Whether ophthalmopathy could be predicted prospectively was tested in an independent validation cohort made up of approximately 19 hyperthyroidism patients plus 17 patients who later progressed to ophthalmopathy. The approximately 100 discovery patients were randomly split 7:3 into training and test sets. In about 6 Graves' hyperthyroidism patients, the study also compared T-cell repertoires from thyroid tissue with T-cell repertoires from blood. After sampling, hyperthyroidism patients received methimazole starting at 30 mg daily, and ophthalmopathy patients received high-dose intravenous methylprednisolone. TCR Vbeta CDR3 sequencing of some 140 peripheral blood samples (over 40 ophthalmopathy, 75 hyperthyroidism and some 17 progressor patients) is reported in the paper. What the study reported, not specific to this receptor: In validation, the model predicted progression to ophthalmopathy a median of around six months before onset, with about 67% sensitivity and 72.22% specificity. Most expanded thyroid clonotypes (frequency above 0.001) were also found in blood, which suggests that blood repertoires may mirror thyroid immune responses. Ophthalmopathy was separated from stable hyperthyroidism by a 13 V-J signature model, with about 88% sensitivity and approximately 81% specificity obtained in cross-validation and 80%/75% obtained in testing. No statistical method was used to set the sample size in advance, and investigators knew the group allocation.

Stable Graves' hyperthyroidism was defined as the absence of progression to ophthalmopathy over 18 months of follow-up. Hyperthyroidism patients were newly diagnosed, with disease duration under 2 months, and aged 18 to 65 years. Exclusion was applied to patients with uncontrolled infections, other autoimmune diseases, pregnancy or lactation. Diagnoses relied on clinical symptoms, serum thyroxine and TRAb, thyroid ultrasound and orbital computed tomography. PBMCs were isolated from about 9 ml of fresh peripheral blood by Ficoll-Paque density gradient centrifugation. Trizol reagent was used to extract total RNA, and RNA quality was then checked on an Agilent 2100 Bioanalyzer. Sequenced input: blood. The sequence came from a young man with Graves' hyperthyroidism.

The CDR3 corresponds to CASSDKVWEQYF. The DNA sequence follows: TGTGCCAGCAGTGATAAAGTTTGGGAGCAGTACTTC. Here the chain combines TRBV7-9 and TRBJ2-7, with the D gene call left open. The CDR3 holds 12 amino acids from the cysteine to the phenylalanine. Only CDR3 DNA is held: 36 bases, read in frame from base 1. V gives up 6 bases and J gives up 7 bases, and the segment between their germline ends measures 13 bases. The CDR1 and CDR2 encoded by the germline V gene (reference sequence) are SEHNR and FQNEAQ.